Listed here is a single TCR beta chain. The entry originates in a study of OX40 agonist ivuxolimab in advanced cancers. Germline V gives CDR1 SGHTA, CDR2 FQGTGA. There are 15 residues in the CDR3. The V end lost 4 bases, the J end lost 5 bases, and 17 bases lay between the germline ends. The table came from immunoSEQ multiplex PCR; TCRdb's copy has only in-frame clones and leaves some out. This sample has tens of thousands of clones, with approximately 80% found just once. This chain uses TRBV7-3 with TRBJ2-5; D ambiguous. The material was CD4+ or CD8+ T cells sorted from blood, obtained in a trial of the OX40 agonist ivuxolimab. This receptor was identified in an adult with an advanced solid tumor such as melanoma, head and neck, liver or kidney cancer. The CDR3 reads CASSSYTLAPETQYF. In nucleotides, the CDR3 is TGTGCCAGCAGCTCCTACACACTGGCGCCCGAGACCCAGTACTTC.